Described below is a single T cell receptor (beta chain) sequence and its context. The source of the sample is a study of CD8+ T cells in alopecia areata. Following extraction, RNA underwent reverse transcription to cDNA, which served as the sequencing template. The table came from immunoSEQ multiplex PCR; TCRdb's copy has only in-frame clones and leaves some out. The repertoire holds 90,000 to 100,000 clones, 61% seen once, with around 15% in the top ten. Treatment reported: oral pan-JAK inhibitor, 5-10 mg twice daily. Between the trimmed V and J ends, which lost 2 bases and 3 bases, there was a span of 10 bases. Looked up from germline, CDR1 is SQVTM and CDR2 is ANQGSEA. This CDR3 has 13 residues.

The sequence came from a human donor with alopecia areata. The sequencing used CD8+ T cells sorted from blood, collected at week 4, from a patient treated with tofacitinib. This rearrangement joins TRBV29-1 to TRBJ1-1; D remains unclear. This CDR3 is CSVEMRQYTEAFF. The CDR3 DNA is TGCAGCGTTGAAATGCGCCAGTACACTGAAGCTTTCTTT.